The 19 T cell receptor beta chains given below trace back to one sample, sequenced in a study of graft-versus-host responses after intestinal transplantation (dated by TCRdb to the early 2020s). Intraepithelial and lamina propria lymphocytes were isolated from graft specimens using dithiothreitol, EDTA incubations and collagenase D digestion. Library preparation used the immunoSEQ multiplex PCR assay. TCRdb obtained this table from immuneACCESS and retained in-frame rearrangements with V and J assigned. These tables miss some clones; where compared with another copy, unresolved V genes account for less than half of the shortfall, and the remainder is unexplained. The sample includes fewer than 9,500 clones, with roughly 69% observed a single time. Of the sample, around a fifth is held by the ten largest clones. The sequenced sample was ileum tissue, obtained roughly eight months after intestinal transplantation. Receptor source: a human patient who received an intestinal transplant, so some T cells may come from the graft donor.

This clone was recorded a few times. It may be a read error: a sequence one base away is much more abundant. The rearrangement uses TRBV4-1 and TRBJ2-3, with 15 nucleotides matching TRBD2. CDR3 length: 18 amino acids. Per the germline V gene, CDR1 is MGHRA and CDR2 is YSYEKL. V trimming: 4 bases; J trimming: 2 bases; junction bases outside the gene matches: 7. DNA of the CDR3: TGCGCCAGCAGCCCCGGACTAGCGGGGGGGCTTTACACAGATACGCAGTATTTT. It encodes CASSPGLAGGLYTDTQYF.

The V gene is TRBV4-1, the J gene TRBJ2-1, with D uncertain. Trimming shortened V by 0 bases and J by 1 base, and 4 bases separated the two germline ends. The germline gives CDR1 MGHRA, CDR2 YSYEKL. The CDR3 consists of 14 residues. CDR3 amino acids: CASSQDGSYNEQFF. The DNA for the CDR3 is TGCGCCAGCAGCCAAGACGGGTCCTACAATGAGCAGTTCTTC.

V usage is TRBV4-1 and J usage is TRBJ1-3; 8 nucleotides agree with TRBD1. Germline assignment: CDR1 MGHRA and CDR2 YSYEKL. After removal of 0 bases from V and 6 bases from J, the junction contained 7 bases not matched to a gene. CDR3 length: 16 amino acids. The CDR3 DNA reads as TGCGCCAGCAGCCAAGAGTGGACAGGGATAGCAAACACCATATATTTT. Residues: CASSQEWTGIANTIYF.

As DNA, the CDR3 is TGTGCCAGCAGCCCCCAACAGGGGGGGGTTTACGAGCAGTACTTC. Its translation is CASSPQQGGVYEQYF. The chain links TRBV9 to TRBJ2-7, with a weak D call TRBD1 (8 bases). This CDR3 region has 15 residues. Germline V gene sequence: CDR1 SGDLS, CDR2 YYNGEE. Trimming pared 4 bases from V and 4 bases from J, leaving 18 bases between. The whole variable domain, filled in from reference TRBV9 and TRBJ2-7, reads DSGVTQTPKHLITATGQRVTLRCSPRSGDLSVYWYQQSLDQGLQFLIQYYNGEERAKGNILERFSAQQFPDLHSELNLSSLELGDSALYFCASSPQQGGVYEQYFGPGTRLTVT.

This clone showed up just a few times. V and J are TRBV6-1 and TRBJ2-7; D is possibly TRBD2 (5 bases). CDR1 is MNHNS and CDR2 is SASEGT in the germline V gene. This CDR3 is 18 amino acids long. The ends were cut back, 4 bases at V and 3 bases at J, with 25 bases in the middle. CDR3 nucleotide sequence: TGTGCCAGCAGTGCCCGGGCGGCCGCCCTTGGGGAGAACTACGAGCAGTACGTC. This gives the protein CASSARAAALGENYEQYV.

This chain uses TRBV7-8 with TRBJ2-5; D tentatively reads TRBD1 or TRBD2 (5 bases each). The CDR3 length is 16 residues. V gave up 1 base and J gave up 2 bases, with 14 bases separating them. Germline V gives CDR1 SGHVS, CDR2 FQNEAQ. The CDR3 loop reads CASSLEPGSLQETQYF. The DNA of the CDR3 is TGTGCCAGCAGCTTAGAACCAGGGAGCTTACAAGAGACCCAGTACTTC.

J is TRBJ1-5 and V is TRBV28; 7 bases line up with TRBD1. Looked up from germline, CDR1 is MDHEN and CDR2 is SYDVKM. Trimming took 2 bases from V and 4 from J; bases not matched to a gene: 5. CDR3 length: 15 residues. CDR3 sequence reads: CASSLPLTGNQPQHF. In DNA, the CDR3 is TGTGCCAGCAGTTTACCCCTGACAGGGAATCAGCCCCAGCATTTT.

The gene calls are TRBV10-3 and TRBJ2-1; D uncertain. V lost 4 bases to trimming and J lost 0 bases, with 13 bases between them. There are 16 residues in the CDR3. Germline V gene sequence: CDR1 ENHRY, CDR2 SYGVKD. The CDR3 nucleotides read TGTGCCATCAGTGCGACGGTAGATAGCTCCTACAATGAGCAGTTCTTC. This translates into CAISATVDSSYNEQFF.

The chain recombines TRBV5-5 with TRBJ1-4, with a tentative D call TRBD1 (5 bases). This CDR3 has 14 residues. V was shortened by 4 bases and J by 8 bases, with 15 bases between the two germline ends. The germline V gene encodes CDR1 SGHKS and CDR2 YYEKEE (reference sequence). In nucleotides, the CDR3 is TGTGCCAGCAGCATAGGGGATGTGGGGGAAAAACTGTTTTTT. The encoded protein is CASSIGDVGEKLFF.

The chain links TRBV5-1 to TRBJ1-3, with D perhaps TRBD1 (5 bases). Germline CDR1 SGHRS, CDR2 YFSETQ. This CDR3 contains 13 residues. V lost 7 bases to trimming and J lost 4 bases, with 12 bases between them. CDR3 coding DNA: TGCGCCAGCTTCCGGGCAGGGGGAAACACCATATATTTT. It translates to CASFRAGGNTIYF.

This clone has more than one count but fewer than ten. This chain joins TRBV7-2 and TRBJ2-6, with D tentatively TRBD2 (5 bases). Germline CDR1 SGHTA, CDR2 FQGNSA. CDR3 length: 16 amino acids. Trimming cost V 2 bases and J 2 bases, with 10 bases left between them. CDR3 sequence: CASSLWGVAGANVLTF. In DNA form, the CDR3 reads TGTGCCAGCAGCTTATGGGGAGTAGCTGGGGCCAACGTCCTGACTTTC.

This clone is deemed medium-sized. V gene TRBV16 combines with J gene TRBJ1-5; D not certain. CDR1 KGHSY and CDR2 FQNENV come from the germline V gene. The germline V and J ends were trimmed by 2 bases and 2 bases, with 4 bases remaining between them. CDR3 length equals 13 residues. Written as DNA, the CDR3 is TGTGCCAGCAGCCAACGTGGCAATCAGCCCCAGCATTTT. Its protein is CASSQRGNQPQHF.

For the CDR3, the DNA is TGTGCCAGCAGCTTGGATCTCCGCTCTAGCTCCTACAATGAGCAGTTCTTC. Protein product: CASSLDLRSSSYNEQFF. J is TRBJ2-1 and V is TRBV5-4; unclear D gene. This CDR3 comprises 17 residues. Trimming pared 0 bases from V and 0 bases from J, leaving 13 bases between. Germline CDR1 and CDR2: SGHNT and YYREEE (reference sequence).

Of note for this clone: The same CDR3 is also encoded by other DNA sequences in this sample. The J gene is TRBJ2-2, the V gene TRBV11-3, with 13 bases fitting TRBD2. This CDR3 is 19 amino acids long. Germline loops: CDR1 SGHNT, CDR2 YENEEA. Unmatched junction bases numbered 8, after V lost 4 bases and J lost 0 bases. The DNA for the CDR3 is TGTGCCAGCAGCTCGGAGCGACTAGCGGGGGGTTCGAACACCGGGGAGCTGTTTTTT. Amino acid sequence: CASSSERLAGGSNTGELFF. Combining the CDR3 with reference TRBV11-3 and TRBJ2-2 gives the whole variable domain EAGVVQSPRYKIIEKKQPVAFWCNPISGHNTLYWYLQNLGQGPELLIRYENEEAVDDSQLPKDRFSAERLKGVDSTLKIQPAELGDSAVYLCASSSERLAGGSNTGELFFGEGSRLTVL.

The chain has TRBV15 and TRBJ1-2; no clear D gene. From germline, CDR1 is LNHNV and CDR2 YYDKDF (reference sequence). Trimming took off 1 base at V and 0 bases at J, with 6 bases between the two ends. The CDR3 consists of 14 residues. The CDR3 DNA sequence: TGTGCCACCAGCAGAGGGCTAGCTAACTATGGCTACACCTTC. This sequence encodes CATSRGLANYGYTF.

The J gene is TRBJ2-1, the V gene TRBV6-5, with 13 bases fitting TRBD2. This CDR3 contains 15 residues. V lost 10 bases and J lost 2; bases outside the gene matches: 5. Germline lookup yields CDR1 MNHEY and CDR2 SVGAGI. The CDR3 spells CATRTSGGPYNEQFF. CDR3 DNA: TGTGCCACCAGGACTAGCGGGGGTCCCTACAATGAGCAGTTCTTC.

The chain recombines TRBV4-3 with TRBJ2-2; D is undetermined. The CDR3 has 15 amino acids. V gave up 0 bases and J gave up 5 bases, with 10 bases separating them. Looked up from germline, CDR1 is LGHNA and CDR2 is YSLEER. The CDR3 DNA sequence: TGCGCCAGCAGCCAAGAAGTGTTGGGGACCGGGGAGCTGTTTTTT. Its protein product is CASSQEVLGTGELFF.

The chain employs TRBV2 and TRBJ1-5; tentative D call: TRBD1 (5 bases). With 5 bases removed from V and 2 bases from J, the gap between germline ends came to 7 bases. CDR1 and CDR2 (germline): SNHLY, FYNNEI. This CDR3 has 13 amino acids. Here the CDR3 reads CASSWGRNQPQHF. CDR3 bases: TGTGCCAGCAGTTGGGGACGCAATCAGCCCCAGCATTTT.

The chain employs TRBV15 and TRBJ1-6, with 8 bases fitting TRBD1. V lost 1 base and J lost 5; bases outside the gene matches: 13. Per the germline V gene, CDR1 is LNHNV and CDR2 is YYDKDF (reference sequence). The CDR3 is made up of 19 amino acids. CDR3 nucleotides: TGTGCCACCAGCAGAGTTACAGGGGGTTCCCCAGCGAATAATTCACCCCTCCACTTT. Its translation: CATSRVTGGSPANNSPLHF. Variable domain in full (rest from reference TRBV15 and TRBJ1-6): DAMVIQNPRYQVTQFGKPVTLSCSQTLNHNVMYWYQQKSSQAPKLLFHYYDKDFNNEADTPDNFQSRRPNTSFCFLDIRSPGLGDTAMYLCATSRVTGGSPANNSPLHFGNGTRLTVT.